Listed here are 19 T cell receptor beta chains from one sample, sequenced in a study of shared clonotypes between healthy human individuals. This table comes from immunoSEQ multiplex PCR, and its TCRdb copy is limited to in-frame clones, with some not included. Of 300,000 to 400,000 clones in the sample, about 74% were seen once. Material: memory CD4+ T cells sorted from blood. The subset denotes: CD45RA-negative fraction. The receptor source for this set is a man aged 25-45 years in good health.

J is TRBJ2-1 and V is TRBV5-4, with D maybe TRBD2 (6 bases). Germline CDR1 reads SGHNT; CDR2 reads YYREEE (reference sequence). The CDR3 length is 13 residues. Trimming shortened V by 0 bases and J by 12 bases, and 13 bases separated the two germline ends. CDR3 sequence reads: CASSLGGTLGQFF. The DNA of the CDR3 is TGTGCCAGCAGCTTGGGGGGGACTTTGGGGCAGTTCTTC.

In its sample, this clone was seen many times. At the DNA level, this CDR3 is encoded by other sequences in the same sample as well. The V and J genes are TRBV7-6 and TRBJ2-1, with 9 bases lining up with TRBD2. The CDR3 is 15 amino acids. The V segment lost 5 bases and the J segment 5 bases; nucleotides outside the gene matches: 7. Per germline, CDR1 SGHVS and CDR2 FNYEAQ. In nucleotides, the CDR3 is TGTGCCAGCAGCCAGGGACTAGCATTTGACAATGAGCAGTTCTTC. Residues: CASSQGLAFDNEQFF. Supplemented by reference TRBV7-6 and TRBJ2-1, the full variable domain reads GAGVSQSPRYKVTKRGQDVALRCDPISGHVSLYWYRQALGQGPEFLTYFNYEAQQDKSGLPNDRFSAERPEGSISTLTIQRTEQRDSAMYRCASSQGLAFDNEQFFGPGTRLTVL.

On this clone: Since a much larger clone is just one base distant, this may be a read error. This chain joins TRBV5-6 and TRBJ1-1; D uncertain. V gave up 4 bases and J gave up 0 bases, with 1 base separating them. This CDR3 is 11 amino acids long. Germline V gene data show CDR1 as SGHDT and CDR2 as YYEEEE. This CDR3 reads CASSVNTEAFF. DNA for the CDR3: TGTGCCAGCAGCGTGAACACTGAAGCTTTCTTT.

The rearrangement links TRBV28 to TRBJ2-3, with TRBD2 matching over 16 bases. CDR3 size: 18 residues. Germline V gene sequence: CDR1 MDHEN, CDR2 SYDVKM. Germline trimming cut 2 bases from V and 8 bases from J; bases unmatched to any gene: 10. CDR3 amino acids: CASSLGVGTSGRASTQYF. As DNA, the CDR3 is TGTGCCAGCAGTTTAGGGGTCGGGACTAGCGGGAGGGCCAGTACGCAGTATTTT.

This clone was observed a handful of times. This chain uses TRBV29-1 with TRBJ2-3, with 10 bases lining up with TRBD1. CDR1 and CDR2 (germline): SQVTM, ANQGSEA. CDR3 size: 15 residues. J gave up 6 bases and V 4 bases, and 10 bases lay outside the gene matches. This CDR3 reads CSVARLGTGVDTQYF. The CDR3 DNA is TGCAGCGTTGCCCGTTTAGGGACAGGGGTGGATACGCAGTATTTT.

V is TRBV7-2 and J is TRBJ2-7; 14 nucleotides line up with TRBD2. Germline CDR1 reads SGHTA; CDR2 reads FQGNSA. This CDR3 spans 18 amino acids. V lost 4 bases, J lost 3 bases, and 11 bases stayed unmatched. DNA of the CDR3: TGTGCCAGCAGCTCAAGACTAGCGGGAGGGTCTTCCTTCTACGAGCAGTACTTC. It specifies CASSSRLAGGSSFYEQYF.

The chain carries TRBV27 and TRBJ2-1, with 16 nucleotides matching TRBD2. J was trimmed by 7 bases and V by 7 bases; bases with no gene match: 7. The CDR3 runs 16 residues. Germline assignment: CDR1 MNHEY and CDR2 SMNVEV (reference sequence). The CDR3 here is CASTGTSGRGLNEQFF. CDR3 nucleotides: TGTGCCAGCACCGGGACTAGCGGGAGGGGATTAAATGAGCAGTTCTTC.

The chain employs TRBV7-9 and TRBJ2-5; a weak D match, TRBD2 (5 bases). The germline gives CDR1 SEHNR, CDR2 FQNEAQ (reference sequence). The CDR3 extends over 17 amino acids. V lost 2 bases to trimming and J lost 5 bases, with 21 bases between them. The CDR3 loop is CASSLSSGVGVRETQYF. The CDR3 nucleotides read TGTGCCAGCAGCTTAAGTTCCGGAGTGGGAGTCAGGGAGACCCAGTACTTC.

V gene TRBV28 combines with J gene TRBJ2-7; 9 bases fit TRBD1. The V gene's germline CDR1 is MDHEN and CDR2 SYDVKM. The CDR3 has 14 residues. After removal of 6 bases from V and 7 bases from J, the junction contained 10 bases not matched to a gene. CDR3 loop: CASSRDRVVLEQYF. For the CDR3, the DNA is TGTGCCAGCAGCCGGGACAGGGTAGTCTTAGAGCAGTACTTC.

This clone was seen a handful of times. V usage is TRBV18 and J usage is TRBJ1-3; D not certain. In germline, CDR1 is KGHSH, CDR2 LQKENI. V was cut by 2 bases and J by 0 bases, with 11 bases left in between. This CDR3 spans 16 amino acids. As DNA, the CDR3 is TGTGCCAGCTCACCAAGTAACACCGACTCTGGAAACACCATATATTTT. It yields the protein CASSPSNTDSGNTIYF.

The chain is built from TRBV5-1 and TRBJ2-2, with a tentative D call TRBD1 (5 bases). The CDR3 contains 15 residues. The ends were cut back, 2 bases at V and 0 bases at J, with 8 bases in the middle. Germline V gene data show CDR1 as SGHRS and CDR2 as YFSETQ. The CDR3 region has the DNA TGCGCCAGCAGCTTACAGGCCCCGAACACCGGGGAGCTGTTTTTT. It is translated as CASSLQAPNTGELFF. Using reference TRBV5-1 and TRBJ2-2 for the parts outside the CDR3, the full variable domain is KAGVTQTPRYLIKTRGQQVTLSCSPISGHRSVSWYQQTPGQGLQFLFEYFSETQRNKGNFPGRFSGRQFSNSRSEMNVSTLELGDSALYLCASSLQAPNTGELFFGEGSRLTVL.

The chain uses TRBV9 and TRBJ1-4, with unresolved D. Trimming removed 2 bases from V and 7 bases from J, with 15 bases in between. This CDR3 region has 15 residues. Germline loops: CDR1 SGDLS, CDR2 YYNGEE. CDR3 region: CASSVSLTPTEKLFF. CDR3 coding DNA: TGTGCCAGCAGCGTGTCATTAACCCCTACTGAAAAACTGTTTTTT.

The rearrangement links TRBV15 to TRBJ1-5; TRBD1 matches at 10 bases. The V and J ends lost 5 bases and 4 bases, in that order; junction bases with no gene match: 17. CDR1 is LNHNV and CDR2 is YYDKDF in the germline V gene (reference sequence). The CDR3 spans 19 residues. This CDR3 is CATSAQTTWDRGGNQPQHF. The CDR3 DNA sequence: TGTGCCACCAGCGCCCAGACCACTTGGGACAGGGGTGGGAATCAGCCCCAGCATTTT.

The chain uses TRBV7-7 and TRBJ2-5; 7 nucleotides match TRBD2. The CDR3 covers 15 residues. Trimming took 7 bases from V and 5 from J; bases not matched to a gene: 13. The germline CDR1 and CDR2 sequences are SSHAT and FNYEAQ (reference sequence). The CDR3 DNA follows: TGTGCCAGCACCCCAGCTCGCGGGAGTATTGAGACCCAGTACTTC. Residues: CASTPARGSIETQYF.

The chain is built from TRBV13 and TRBJ2-1, with 9 bases fitting TRBD1. The CDR3 totals 16 residues. Trimming took 5 bases from V and 4 from J; bases not matched to a gene: 9. Germline V gene sequence: CDR1 PRHDT, CDR2 FYEKMQ (reference sequence). The CDR3 spells CASSKRDRALYNEQFF. The CDR3, as DNA: TGTGCCAGCAGCAAAAGGGACAGGGCCCTTTACAATGAGCAGTTCTTC.

This chain links TRBV29-1 with TRBJ1-1; possibly TRBD1 for D (6 bases). V was pared by 4 bases and J by 1 base, with 7 bases between. Germline V CDR1 and CDR2: SQVTM, ANQGSEA. The CDR3 sequence is 12 residues long. This CDR3 reads CSVVTGNTEAFF. The CDR3 region has the DNA TGCAGCGTTGTGACAGGGAACACTGAAGCTTTCTTT.

The chain joins TRBV6-1 to TRBJ2-4; D is unclear. CDR3 length: 15 residues. CDR1 and CDR2 (germline): MNHNS, SASEGT. V shed 3 bases and J shed 1 base, with 10 bases lying between them. The CDR3 DNA is TGTGCCAGCAGTGATGGGTCCGGGGCCAAAAACATTCAGTACTTC. This codes for CASSDGSGAKNIQYF.

The gene calls are TRBV19 and TRBJ2-4; D not resolved. The germline V gene has CDR1 LNHDA and CDR2 SQIVND (reference sequence). Trimming took off 1 base at V and 3 bases at J, with 7 bases between the two ends. This CDR3 region has 14 residues. CDR3 region: CASSIAQIKNIQYF. The DNA of the CDR3 is TGTGCCAGTAGTATAGCACAGATCAAAAACATTCAGTACTTC.

The CDR3 nucleotides are TGTGCCAGCAGGACAGGGAGAACTTACACAGATACGCAGTATTTT. This gives the protein CASRTGRTYTDTQYF. The rearrangement links TRBV27 to TRBJ2-3, with 7 nucleotides matching TRBD1. Germline V gene sequence: CDR1 MNHEY, CDR2 SMNVEV (reference sequence). This CDR3 spans 15 amino acids. With V trimmed by 6 bases and J by 2 bases, 8 bases remained unmatched.